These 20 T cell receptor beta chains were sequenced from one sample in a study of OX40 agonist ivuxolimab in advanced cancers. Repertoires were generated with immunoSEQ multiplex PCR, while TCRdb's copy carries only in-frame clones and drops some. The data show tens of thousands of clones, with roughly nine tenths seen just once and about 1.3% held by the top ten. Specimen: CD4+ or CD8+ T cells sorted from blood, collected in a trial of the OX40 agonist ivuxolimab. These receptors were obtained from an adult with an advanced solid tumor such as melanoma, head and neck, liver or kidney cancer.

CDR3 DNA sequence: TGTGCCAGCAGCTTATGGGGAAGCAATCAGCCCCAGCATTTT. Translating it yields CASSLWGSNQPQHF. V usage is TRBV11-2 and J usage is TRBJ1-5; D is ambiguous. CDR1 is SGHAT, CDR2 FQNNGV, per germline. There are 14 residues in the CDR3. V lost 2 bases to trimming and J lost 1 base, with 6 bases between them.

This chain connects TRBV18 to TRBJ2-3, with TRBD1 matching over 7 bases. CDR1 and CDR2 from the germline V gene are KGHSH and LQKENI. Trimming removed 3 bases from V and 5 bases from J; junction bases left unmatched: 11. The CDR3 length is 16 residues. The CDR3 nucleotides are TGTGCCAGCTCACCTTTTACAGGGGACCGGAGAGATACGCAGTATTTT. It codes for CASSPFTGDRRDTQYF.

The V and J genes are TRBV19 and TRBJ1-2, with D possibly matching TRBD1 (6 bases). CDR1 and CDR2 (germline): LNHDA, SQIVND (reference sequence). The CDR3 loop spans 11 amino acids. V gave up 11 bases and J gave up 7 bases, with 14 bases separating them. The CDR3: CASRQDLGYTF. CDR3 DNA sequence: TGTGCCTCTAGACAGGACCTTGGCTACACCTTC.

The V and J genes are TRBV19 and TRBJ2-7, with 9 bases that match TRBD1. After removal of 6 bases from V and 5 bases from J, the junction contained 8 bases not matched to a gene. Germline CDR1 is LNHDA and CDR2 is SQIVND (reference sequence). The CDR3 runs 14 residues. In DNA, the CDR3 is TGTGCCAGTAGAAAGGGACAGGGAGGTGACGAGCAGTACTTC. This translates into CASRKGQGGDEQYF.

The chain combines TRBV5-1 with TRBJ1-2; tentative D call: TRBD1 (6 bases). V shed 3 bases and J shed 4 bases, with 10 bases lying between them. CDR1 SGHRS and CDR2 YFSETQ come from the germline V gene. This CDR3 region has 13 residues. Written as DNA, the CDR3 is TGCGCCAGCAGCTCGGACAGCTCCTATGGCTACACCTTC. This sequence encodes CASSSDSSYGYTF.

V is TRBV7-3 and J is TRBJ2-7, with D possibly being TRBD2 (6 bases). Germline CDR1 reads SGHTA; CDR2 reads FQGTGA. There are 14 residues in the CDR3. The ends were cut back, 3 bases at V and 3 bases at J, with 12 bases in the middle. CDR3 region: CASSLGPGGYEQYF. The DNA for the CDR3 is TGTGCCAGCAGCTTGGGCCCCGGGGGCTACGAGCAGTACTTC.

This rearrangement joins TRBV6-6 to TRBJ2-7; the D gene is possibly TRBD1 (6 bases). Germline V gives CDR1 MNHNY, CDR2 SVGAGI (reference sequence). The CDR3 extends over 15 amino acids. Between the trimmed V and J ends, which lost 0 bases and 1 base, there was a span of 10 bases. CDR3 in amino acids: CASSYSGQGSYEQYF. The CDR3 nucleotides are TGTGCCAGCAGTTACTCTGGGCAGGGGTCCTACGAGCAGTACTTC.

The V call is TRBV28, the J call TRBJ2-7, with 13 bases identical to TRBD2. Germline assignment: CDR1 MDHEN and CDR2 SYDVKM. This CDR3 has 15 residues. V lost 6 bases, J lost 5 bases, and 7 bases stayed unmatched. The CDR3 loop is CASRFRGLAGDEQYF. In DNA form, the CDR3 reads TGTGCCAGCAGGTTTCGAGGACTAGCGGGGGACGAGCAGTACTTC.

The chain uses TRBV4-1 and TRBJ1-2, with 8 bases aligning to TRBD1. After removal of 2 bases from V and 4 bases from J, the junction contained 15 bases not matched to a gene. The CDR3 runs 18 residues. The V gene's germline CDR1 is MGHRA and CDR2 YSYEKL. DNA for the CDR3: TGCGCCAGCAGCCAAACTCGGGACAGGAGCTTTCGGGTCTATGGCTACACCTTC. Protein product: CASSQTRDRSFRVYGYTF.

CDR3 DNA: TGTGCCAGCAGTCTAACAGTGTACCATACTGGGGAGCAGTACTTC. Residues: CASSLTVYHTGEQYF. This chain links TRBV6-5 with TRBJ2-7; no firm D call. The germline V gene has CDR1 MNHEY and CDR2 SVGAGI. V gave up 5 bases and J gave up 7 bases, with 21 bases separating them. The CDR3 runs 15 residues.

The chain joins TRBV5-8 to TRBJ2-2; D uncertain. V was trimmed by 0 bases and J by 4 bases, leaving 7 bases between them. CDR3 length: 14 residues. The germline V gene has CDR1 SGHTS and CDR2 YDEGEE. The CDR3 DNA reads TGTGCCAGCAGCTTGGGGCAGCGCACCGGGGAGCTGTTTTTT. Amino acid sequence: CASSLGQRTGELFF.

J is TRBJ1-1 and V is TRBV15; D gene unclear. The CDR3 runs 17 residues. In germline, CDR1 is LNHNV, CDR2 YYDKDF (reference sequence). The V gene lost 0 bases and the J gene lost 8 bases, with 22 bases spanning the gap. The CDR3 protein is CATSRDQPLLKSAEAFF. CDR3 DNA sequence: TGTGCCACCAGCAGAGATCAACCTCTACTAAAATCGGCGGAAGCTTTCTTT.

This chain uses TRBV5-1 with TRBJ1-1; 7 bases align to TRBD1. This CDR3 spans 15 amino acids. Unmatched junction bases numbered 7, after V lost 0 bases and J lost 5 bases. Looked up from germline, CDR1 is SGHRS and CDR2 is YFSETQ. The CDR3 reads CASSLVGSRGTEAFF. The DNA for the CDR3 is TGCGCCAGCAGCTTGGTCGGGTCCAGGGGGACTGAAGCTTTCTTT.

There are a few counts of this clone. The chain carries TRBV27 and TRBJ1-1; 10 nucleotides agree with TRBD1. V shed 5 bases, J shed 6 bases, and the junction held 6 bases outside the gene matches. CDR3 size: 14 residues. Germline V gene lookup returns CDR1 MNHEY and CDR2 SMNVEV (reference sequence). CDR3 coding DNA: TGTGCCAGCAGTCGGGACAGGGGAGCGCCTGAAGCTTTCTTT. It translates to CASSRDRGAPEAFF.

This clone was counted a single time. The CDR3 nucleotides read TGTGCCTGGAGCGGGGACAGACGGGGGAACACTGAAGCTTTCTTT. This sequence encodes CAWSGDRRGNTEAFF. The chain joins TRBV30 to TRBJ1-1; 7 positions agree with TRBD1. Trimming removed 3 bases from V and 1 base from J; junction bases left unmatched: 8. The germline V gene has CDR1 GTSNPN and CDR2 SVGIG (reference sequence). The CDR3 loop spans 15 amino acids. The full variable domain, in which reference TRBV30 and TRBJ1-1 provide the parts outside the CDR3, is SQTIHQWPATLVQPVGSPLSLECTVEGTSNPNLYWYRQAAGRGLQLLFYSVGIGQISSEVPQNLSASRPQDRQFILSSKKLLLSDSGFYLCAWSGDRRGNTEAFFGQGTRLTVV.

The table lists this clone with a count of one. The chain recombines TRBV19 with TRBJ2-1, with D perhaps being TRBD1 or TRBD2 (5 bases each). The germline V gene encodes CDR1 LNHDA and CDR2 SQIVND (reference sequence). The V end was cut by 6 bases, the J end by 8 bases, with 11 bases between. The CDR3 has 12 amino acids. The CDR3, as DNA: TGTGCCAGTAGGGGGGTCGGCGATGAGCAGTTCTTC. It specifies CASRGVGDEQFF.

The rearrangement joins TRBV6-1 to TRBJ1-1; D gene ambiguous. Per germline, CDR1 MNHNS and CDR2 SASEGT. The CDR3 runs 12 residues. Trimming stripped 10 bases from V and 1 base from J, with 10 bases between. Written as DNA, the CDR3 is TGTGCCACCCCCAGAGGGAACACTGAAGCTTTCTTT. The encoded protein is CATPRGNTEAFF.

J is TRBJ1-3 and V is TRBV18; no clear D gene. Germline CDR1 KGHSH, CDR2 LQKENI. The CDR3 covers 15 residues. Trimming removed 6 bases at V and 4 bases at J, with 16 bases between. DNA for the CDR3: TGTGCCAGCTCGCCAGCCGAGGGCAGCGGAAACACCATATATTTT. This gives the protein CASSPAEGSGNTIYF. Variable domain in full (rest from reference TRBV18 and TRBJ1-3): NAGVMQNPRHLVRRRGQEARLRCSPMKGHSHVYWYRQLPEEGLKFMVYLQKENIIDESGMPKERFSAEFPKEGPSILRIQQVVRGDSAAYFCASSPAEGSGNTIYFGEGSWLTVV.

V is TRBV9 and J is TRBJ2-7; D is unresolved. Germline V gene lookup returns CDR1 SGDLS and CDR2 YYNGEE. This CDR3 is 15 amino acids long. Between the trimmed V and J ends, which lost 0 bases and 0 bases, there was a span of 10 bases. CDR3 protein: CASSVGSQLSYEQYF. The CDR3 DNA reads TGTGCCAGCAGCGTAGGTAGCCAGCTCTCCTACGAGCAGTACTTC.

CDR3 loop: CASSFTSGSYNEQFF. CDR3 nucleotides: TGTGCCAGCAGCTTTACTAGCGGCTCCTACAATGAGCAGTTCTTC. The V gene is TRBV7-3, the J gene TRBJ2-1; TRBD2 aligns across 8 bases. The CDR3 runs 15 residues. V trimming: 3 bases; J trimming: 0 bases; junction bases outside the gene matches: 1. Looked up from germline, CDR1 is SGHTA and CDR2 is FQGTGA.